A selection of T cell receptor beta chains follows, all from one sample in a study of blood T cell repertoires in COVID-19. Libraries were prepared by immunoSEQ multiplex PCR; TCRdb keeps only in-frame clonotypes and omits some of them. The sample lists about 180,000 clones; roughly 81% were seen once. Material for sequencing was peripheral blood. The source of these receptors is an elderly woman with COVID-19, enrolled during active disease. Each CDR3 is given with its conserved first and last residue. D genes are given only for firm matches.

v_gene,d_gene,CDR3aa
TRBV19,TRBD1,CASSITQGAQSGGYTF
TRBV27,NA,CASSSTRQASSYNEQFF
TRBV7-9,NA,CASSLGGNTGELFF
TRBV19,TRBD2,CASSIQTTGTSGSVLDTDTQYF
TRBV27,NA,CASSFGGAVSEAFF
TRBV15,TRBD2,CATSGLAGAYNEQFF
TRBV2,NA,CASKHQGYEQYF
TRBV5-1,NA,CASSLDLPSSYNEQFF
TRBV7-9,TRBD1,CASGGQGVRNGYTF
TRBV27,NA,CASSADNQPQHF
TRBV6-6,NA,CASSYRQNNQPQHF
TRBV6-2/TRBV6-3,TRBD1,CASSYVPPGTGENYGYTF
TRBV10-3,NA,CAISEGGTNTGELFF
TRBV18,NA,CASSPSRQERNDGYTF
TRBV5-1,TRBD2,CASSLEAGGPYYGTDTQYF
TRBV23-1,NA,CASSHLTPDSHNEQFF
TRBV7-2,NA,CASSLVTETEAFF
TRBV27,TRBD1,CASRWTGGVNQPQHF
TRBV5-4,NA,CASSLYSLSYGYTF
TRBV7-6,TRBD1,CASSPGTGNYEQYF
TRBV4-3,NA,CASSQDTLVPSEQFF
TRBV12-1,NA,CASSPLGNTIYF
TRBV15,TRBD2,CATSRDEHAGGVDTQYF
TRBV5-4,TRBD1,CASSLVQGENYGYTF
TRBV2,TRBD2,CASSEALPREVKNIQYF
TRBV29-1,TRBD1,CSVGLRDRGIYEQYF
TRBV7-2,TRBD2,CASTRGLAGGRSTDTQYF
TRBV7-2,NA,CASSLEGGSGEQFF
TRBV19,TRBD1,CASSMLGTGHSNQPQHF
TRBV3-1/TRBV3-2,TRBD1,CASSRHRDRDTDTQYF
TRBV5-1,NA,CASSFGVDTEAFF
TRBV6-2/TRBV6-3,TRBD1,CASSYYRDRAYGYGYTF
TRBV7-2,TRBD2,CASSLQQGGTGELFF
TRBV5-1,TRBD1,CASSPDRVAYEQYF
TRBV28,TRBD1,CASSLPTTGAPSGYTF
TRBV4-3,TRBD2,CASSPLVGAGGRNEQFF
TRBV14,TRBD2,CASSHGLAGAIFTYNEQFF
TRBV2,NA,CASSGVGRRARTEAFF
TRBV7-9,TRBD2,CASSFSAGGFYEQYF
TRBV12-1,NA,CASSFSLGHSNQPQHF
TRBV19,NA,CATQKTSLNQPQHF
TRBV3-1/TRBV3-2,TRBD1,CASSHPLPGTGDRETQYF
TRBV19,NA,CASSMWTSSYNEQFF
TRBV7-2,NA,CASSLETGQNQPQHF
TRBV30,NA,CAWGVSGTEAFF
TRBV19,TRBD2,CASRLTSGGANEQFF
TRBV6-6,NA,CASSWTVLTYEQYF
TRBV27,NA,CASRSGGAYNEQFF
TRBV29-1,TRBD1,CSVEKGAAYGYTF
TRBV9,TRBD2,CASSVGLTSVSYEQYF
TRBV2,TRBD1,CASSETGQGFYEQYF
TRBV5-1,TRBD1,CASSQTGGINEKLFF
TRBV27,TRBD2,CASSLLAGEGETQYF
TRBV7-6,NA,CASSAAGRRDHEQFF
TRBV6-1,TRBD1,CASSETRLGTGIETQYF
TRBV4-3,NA,CASSQDLRGGNQPQHF
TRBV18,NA,CASSFDSYTEAFF
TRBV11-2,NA,CASSPVRAIFSEQYF
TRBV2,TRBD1,CASTEGQGYGYTF